Listed here are 10 T cell receptor beta chains from one sample, sequenced in a study of blood T cells in healthy people across ages. Sample-barcoded 5' priming and a J-beta primer mix drove a second PCR of about 6 to 11 cycles. TCRdb processed the 5' RACE reads anew with MiXCR; each CDR3 protein has one entry. The sample holds approximately 690,000 distinct CDR3 sequences; approximately 40% are singletons and the top ten take about 30%. Sequencing was performed on blood. The receptors here all came from an elderly man in good health.

In its sample, this clonotype was seen many times. The chain couples TRBV6-2 or TRBV6-3 to TRBJ1-1; D ambiguous. The CDR3 is made up of 13 amino acids. Germline assignment: CDR1 MNHEY and CDR2 SVGEGT. Trimming removed 5 bases from V and 1 base from J, with 8 bases in between. In DNA form, the CDR3 reads TGTGCCAGCAGTATACAATCGAACACTGAAGCTTTCTTT. Its protein product is CASSIQSNTEAFF.

Only one count was recorded for this clonotype. A clone one base away is much larger, so this may be a read error. The V gene is TRBV18, the J gene TRBJ1-2; D unclear. CDR3 length: 12 residues. The germline gives CDR1 KGHSH, CDR2 LQKENI. The CDR3 DNA reads as TGTGCCAGCTCACGTGATGACTATGACTACACCTTC. Encoded protein: CASSRDDYDYTF.

The rearrangement uses TRBV4-2 and TRBJ1-5, with D possibly matching TRBD1 (5 bases). V lost 0 bases and J 4 bases, leaving 10 bases between the germline ends. The CDR3 has 15 residues. Germline CDR1 and CDR2: LGHNA and YNFKEQ. CDR3 DNA sequence: TGTGCCAGCAGCCAAGAAGCCAGGGAAAATCAGCCCCAGCATTTT. This codes for CASSQEARENQPQHF.

This clonotype occurred once. The chain has TRBV28 and TRBJ1-6; possible D gene TRBD1, 5 bases. Between the trimmed V and J ends, which lost 6 bases and 7 bases, there was a span of 16 bases. The germline V gene has CDR1 MDHEN and CDR2 SYDVKM. The CDR3 runs 15 residues. CDR3 amino acids: CASSLPQGGNSPLHF. The CDR3 bases are TGTGCCAGCAGCCTCCCTCAGGGTGGGAATTCACCCCTCCACTTT.

This clonotype has only a few counts. This rearrangement joins TRBV7-9 to TRBJ2-5, with TRBD1 matching over 7 bases. In germline, CDR1 is SEHNR, CDR2 FQNEAQ (reference sequence). V shed 0 bases, J shed 1 base, and the junction held 5 bases outside the gene matches. The CDR3 has 16 amino acids. The CDR3 nucleotides are TGTGCCAGCAGCTTAGCGTTCGGGACAGTCCAAGAGACCCAGTACTTC. Translated, it gives CASSLAFGTVQETQYF.

This chain joins TRBV6-2 or TRBV6-3 and TRBJ2-3; D perhaps matches TRBD2 (6 bases). Germline V lookup: CDR1 MNHEY, CDR2 SVGEGT. The CDR3 spans 16 residues. The V end was cut by 6 bases, the J end by 1 base, with 17 bases between. CDR3 region: CASRSLGSFGTDTQYF. DNA of the CDR3: TGTGCCAGCAGATCCCTCGGGAGTTTTGGCACAGATACGCAGTATTTT.

This clonotype was seen only a few times. The genes are TRBV7-3 and TRBJ2-7; D gene unclear. Deletions cut 3 bases from V and 6 bases from J, with 9 bases between. Germline-derived CDR1 and CDR2 are SGHTA and FQGTGA. This CDR3 contains 12 residues. CDR3 amino acids: CASSFGVGEQYF. Here the CDR3 DNA reads TGTGCCAGCAGCTTTGGTGTGGGCGAGCAGTACTTC.

This clonotype was found a few times. This CDR3 reads CASSQVAGTSGNNEQFF. For the CDR3, the DNA is TGTGCCAGCAGCCAAGTTGCCGGGACTAGCGGTAACAATGAGCAGTTCTTC. The J gene is TRBJ2-1, the V gene TRBV4-2; 11 bases line up with TRBD2. The V gene end was trimmed by 1 base and the J gene end by 5 bases; junction bases not matched to a gene: 7. The CDR3 covers 17 residues. CDR1 and CDR2 from the germline V gene are LGHNA and YNFKEQ.

This clonotype was seen a few times. The chain couples TRBV21-1 to TRBJ1-6; the listed D gene, TRBD1, was not tested against the DNA. TRBV21-1 is described as a pseudogene. The CDR3 consists of 17 residues. CDR3 amino acids: CASSPGQGSSYNSPLHF. CDR3 in DNA: TGTGCCAGCAGCCCTGGACAGGGGAGCTCCTATAATTCACCCCTCCACTTT.

V and J are TRBV20-1 and TRBJ1-2; 7 positions agree with TRBD1. The CDR3 has 15 residues. Trimming cost V 1 base and J 6 bases; bases outside gene matches: 11. CDR1 and CDR2 from the germline V gene are DFQATT and SNEGSKA (reference sequence). CDR3 sequence: CSARGLATGRDGYTF. The CDR3 coding sequence is TGCAGTGCTAGAGGGCTCGCGACAGGGAGGGATGGCTACACCTTC.